One sample yielded the 32 T cell receptor beta chains listed below, sequenced in a study of CXCR3-negative and CXCR3-positive naive CD8 T cells. What these receptors recognize is not known. Study findings and constraints: TRB CDR3 hydrophobicity was greater in CXCR3-positive naive cells than in CXCR3-negative naive cells.

Preparation of TRB cDNA libraries relied on 5' RACE carrying UMI labels. Each CDR3 protein gets one entry in TCRdb, which reprocessed the 5' RACE reads and gives no DNA. Across some 150,000 distinct CDR3 sequences, the top ten clones capture about 0.3% of the sample. Sequenced sample: naive CXCR3+ CD8+ T cells from blood. The subset here: CD45RO-CCR7+CD27+CD95- naive CD8+ T cells expressing CXCR3 (TNR3+). The receptors shown here come from a human donor in good health. Some clones in this sample may be carry-over from other donors' samples.

The chain employs TRBV5-1 and TRBJ2-7; the D call from TCRdb, TRBD2, cannot be confirmed without DNA. Germline values: CDR1 SGHRS, CDR2 YFSETQ. This CDR3 has 16 amino acids. Here the CDR3 reads CASSYGGTSVSYEQYF.

V gene TRBV29-1 combines with J gene TRBJ2-3; the D gene TCRdb calls, TRBD2, cannot be checked with no DNA. This CDR3 has 18 amino acids. Germline CDR1 and CDR2: SQVTM and ANQGSEA. CDR3 residues: CSVEVELAGGLGTDTQYF.

This chain uses TRBV6-6 with TRBJ1-5; the TRBD1 assignment by TCRdb is unverifiable without DNA. The CDR3 has 15 amino acids. The germline V gene has CDR1 MNHNY and CDR2 SVGAGI (reference sequence). The CDR3 region is CASSSGQGANQPQHF.

CDR3 region: CASSPLAGANTGELFF. V gene TRBV4-2 combines with J gene TRBJ2-2; TCRdb's D gene call, TRBD2, goes unchecked for lack of DNA. Germline CDR1 LGHNA, CDR2 YNFKEQ. CDR3 size: 16 residues.

This chain links TRBV14 with TRBJ2-3; the TRBD2 assignment by TCRdb is unverifiable without DNA. CDR1 and CDR2 from the germline V gene are SGHDN and FVKESK. CDR3 length: 17 residues. The CDR3 loop is CASSQAGTSGYADTQYF.

The V and J genes are TRBV28 and TRBJ2-7. This CDR3 contains 15 residues. Germline loops: CDR1 MDHEN, CDR2 SYDVKM. CDR3 loop: CASSLWRIASYEQYF. Full variable domain (missing parts from reference TRBV28 and TRBJ2-7): DVKVTQSSRYLVKRTGEKVFLECVQDMDHENMFWYRQDPGLGLRLIYFSYDVKMKEKGDIPEGYSVSREKKERFSLILESASTNQTSMYLCASSLWRIASYEQYFGPGTRLTVT.

The rearrangement links TRBV7-2 to TRBJ1-1; TCRdb's D call of TRBD1 is untestable without DNA. CDR1 SGHTA and CDR2 FQGNSA come from the germline V gene. CDR3 length: 15 residues. The CDR3 here is CASSYGTGAGTEAFF.

The chain carries TRBV5-1 and TRBJ2-7; TCRdb outputs TRBD1, but without DNA this stays unchecked. CDR1 and CDR2 from the germline V gene are SGHRS and YFSETQ. This CDR3 has 18 amino acids. CDR3 region: CASSSLPIGTDGSYEQYF.

The chain carries TRBV6-5 and TRBJ2-1; TCRdb's assignment of TRBD1 cannot be checked, as there is no DNA. Germline V CDR1 and CDR2: MNHEY, SVGAGI. This CDR3 region has 18 residues. CDR3 sequence: CASSRAGGGPDPYNEQFF.

The chain is built from TRBV4-2 and TRBJ2-7; no DNA is available, so the TRBD2 call from TCRdb remains unchecked. The V gene's germline CDR1 is LGHNA and CDR2 YNFKEQ. The CDR3 is 14 amino acids. The CDR3 loop reads CASRGLEGDYEQYF.

This sequence joins TRBV5-1 and TRBJ2-7; absent DNA, TCRdb's TRBD2 call cannot be checked. This CDR3 has 14 residues. Per the germline V gene, CDR1 is SGHRS and CDR2 is YFSETQ. CDR3 sequence reads: CASSTAGSTYEQYF.

The chain carries TRBV4-2 and TRBJ1-6. Germline V gene lookup returns CDR1 LGHNA and CDR2 YNFKEQ. CDR3 length: 16 residues. CDR3 in amino acids: CASSQGIDSYNSPLHF.

The V call is TRBV12-3 or TRBV12-4, the J call TRBJ2-3; lacking DNA, the TRBD1 call made by TCRdb goes unchecked. The CDR3 runs 19 residues. The CDR3 spells CASSPSNNRGLLSTDTQYF.

The chain couples TRBV19 to TRBJ2-7; TCRdb lists TRBD1, though no DNA is available to test this call. Germline CDR1 LNHDA, CDR2 SQIVND (reference sequence). The CDR3 totals 17 residues. The CDR3 region is CASSILDRQGHPYEQYF.

The chain uses TRBV29-1 and TRBJ2-1; no DNA is available, so the TRBD2 call from TCRdb remains unchecked. This CDR3 is 13 amino acids long. CDR1 is SQVTM, CDR2 ANQGSEA, per germline. The CDR3 sequence is CSPRLADYNEQFF.

This sequence joins TRBV7-8 and TRBJ2-7; there is no DNA to check the TCRdb D call of TRBD2. This CDR3 contains 13 residues. The V gene's germline CDR1 is SGHVS and CDR2 FQNEAQ. The CDR3 is CATTRDFGYEQYF. The whole variable domain, remainder taken from reference TRBV7-8 and TRBJ2-7, is GAGVSQSPRYKVAKRGQDVALRCDPISGHVSLFWYQQALGQGPEFLTYFQNEAQLDKSGLPSDRFFAERPEGSVSTLKIQRTQQEDSAVYLCATTRDFGYEQYFGPGTRLTVT.

The CDR3 loop reads CATSDPGGMITDTQYF. The chain is built from TRBV24-1 and TRBJ2-3; TCRdb lists TRBD1, though no DNA is available to test this call. Germline V gene lookup returns CDR1 KGHDR and CDR2 SFDVKD. The CDR3 is made up of 16 amino acids.

The V call is TRBV3-1, the J call TRBJ2-7; TCRdb proposes TRBD1, but this gene call is untestable without DNA. The CDR3 loop spans 14 amino acids. CDR1 LGHDT and CDR2 YNNKEL come from the germline V gene (reference sequence). The CDR3: CASSHRTVNYEQYF.

The chain combines TRBV29-1 with TRBJ2-2. This CDR3 is 16 amino acids long. CDR1 is SQVTM and CDR2 is ANQGSEA in the germline V gene. CDR3 sequence reads: CSAVPAVGSSTGELFF.

This rearrangement joins TRBV28 to TRBJ2-1; TCRdb picks TRBD1, but there is no DNA to check that call. Looked up from germline, CDR1 is MDHEN and CDR2 is SYDVKM. This CDR3 contains 16 residues. The CDR3 spells CASSPTGENSYNEQFF. Based on the CDR3 plus reference TRBV28 and TRBJ2-1, the full variable domain is DVKVTQSSRYLVKRTGEKVFLECVQDMDHENMFWYRQDPGLGLRLIYFSYDVKMKEKGDIPEGYSVSREKKERFSLILESASTNQTSMYLCASSPTGENSYNEQFFGPGTRLTVL.

The chain links TRBV29-1 to TRBJ2-3; TCRdb returns TRBD1, unconfirmable since there is no DNA. Germline-derived CDR1 and CDR2 are SQVTM and ANQGSEA. This CDR3 has 12 residues. Here the CDR3 reads CSVERGADTQYF.

The V gene is TRBV5-1, the J gene TRBJ2-3; TCRdb's assignment of TRBD2 cannot be checked, as there is no DNA. This CDR3 comprises 16 residues. Germline CDR1 is SGHRS and CDR2 is YFSETQ. CDR3: CASSLNGGARTDTQYF.

This chain joins TRBV12-3 or TRBV12-4 and TRBJ1-5; the TCRdb D gene call, TRBD1, has no DNA to confirm it. CDR3 length: 14 amino acids. This CDR3 reads CASSFGTGGQPQHF.

The gene calls are TRBV5-6 and TRBJ1-5; there is no DNA to check the TCRdb D call of TRBD1. The CDR3 loop spans 18 amino acids. The germline V gene encodes CDR1 SGHDT and CDR2 YYEEEE. The CDR3 spells CASSLNLRGTPADQPQHF.

The J gene is TRBJ2-2, the V gene TRBV7-2. The germline V gene has CDR1 SGHTA and CDR2 FQGNSA. The CDR3 loop spans 13 amino acids. CDR3 residues: CASRSMGYGELFF.

V gene TRBV6-6 combines with J gene TRBJ2-2; without DNA, the TCRdb call of TRBD1 cannot be checked. The CDR3 is 17 residues long. Germline assignment: CDR1 MNHNY and CDR2 SVGAGI (reference sequence). This CDR3 is CASSLRQGVGNTGELFF.

The CDR3 loop reads CASSLTAGLAGGNEQFF. V gene TRBV7-8 combines with J gene TRBJ2-1; there is no DNA to check the TCRdb D call of TRBD2. Per the germline V gene, CDR1 is SGHVS and CDR2 is FQNEAQ. The CDR3 length is 17 residues.

The chain has TRBV2 and TRBJ2-2. The germline V gene encodes CDR1 SNHLY and CDR2 FYNNEI. The CDR3 contains 13 residues. The CDR3 protein is CASSAAATGELFF.

V is TRBV2 and J is TRBJ2-1; TCRdb lists TRBD2, though no DNA is available to test this call. This CDR3 contains 16 residues. Germline CDR1 SNHLY, CDR2 FYNNEI. The CDR3 protein is CASSWTSGRTENEQFF.

CDR3 protein: CASSQDASGRVSNEQYF. This rearrangement joins TRBV4-2 to TRBJ2-7; without DNA, the TCRdb call of TRBD2 cannot be checked. Germline V gene data show CDR1 as LGHNA and CDR2 as YNFKEQ. This CDR3 is 17 amino acids long.

The chain recombines TRBV11-2 with TRBJ2-5; the D call of TRBD2 rests on TCRdb alone, since no DNA is present to check it. The CDR3 is 18 residues long. Germline V gives CDR1 SGHAT, CDR2 FQNNGV. This chain's CDR3 is CASSHALQIGTAGETQYF.

The chain couples TRBV29-1 to TRBJ1-1; the TCRdb call, TRBD1, lacks DNA for checking. The CDR3 length is 14 residues. CDR1 SQVTM and CDR2 ANQGSEA come from the germline V gene. CDR3 region: CSVLWTGGNTEAFF.